The 20 T cell receptor beta chains presented below share a single source sample, sequenced in a study of beta chain features in type 1 diabetes. General study results and limits: When Type 1 diabetes patients were examined, their TCRB CDR3s proved moderately but significantly shorter in all four CD4+ subsets.

For these TCRs, the target antigens are not known. TCRB transcripts that were expressed got sequenced, as all of the isolated RNA had been reverse transcribed. Here immunoSEQ multiplex PCR was the method, and the copy in TCRdb shows in-frame clones only, minus some. The sample records roughly 400,000 clones, roughly 9.8% being singletons. Sequenced input: central memory CD4+ T cells from blood. Receptors originate from a man aged 25 to 45 with type 1 diabetes.

This clone appeared many times. CDR3 DNA sequence: TGTGCCAGCAGTGCAGAATACAATGAGCAGTTCTTC. Amino acid sequence: CASSAEYNEQFF. The J gene is TRBJ2-1, the V gene TRBV6-1; D is undetermined. Trimming removed 4 bases at V and 4 bases at J, with 5 bases between. Per the germline V gene, CDR1 is MNHNS and CDR2 is SASEGT. The CDR3 has 12 residues.

There are many counts of this clone. This sequence joins TRBV6-6 and TRBJ2-1, with TRBD2 identical over 8 bases. V was pared by 10 bases and J by 6 bases, with 11 bases of the junction left unmatched. This CDR3 has 14 amino acids. Germline V gene sequence: CDR1 MNHNY, CDR2 SVGAGI (reference sequence). CDR3 protein: CATTGRTSSNEQFF. In DNA, the CDR3 is TGTGCCACCACGGGACGGACTAGCAGCAATGAGCAGTTCTTC.

This clone has a handful of counts. The chain is built from TRBV11-2 and TRBJ2-7; D tentatively fits TRBD1 or TRBD2 (7 bases each). The CDR3 sequence is 15 residues long. Between the trimmed V and J ends, which lost 2 bases and 2 bases, there was a span of 13 bases. Germline assignment: CDR1 SGHAT and CDR2 FQNNGV. Written as DNA, the CDR3 is TGTGCCAGCAGCTTAATACAGGGGAGGGCCTACGAGCAGTACTTC. Protein product: CASSLIQGRAYEQYF. Full variable domain (rest looked up from reference TRBV11-2 and TRBJ2-7): EAGVAQSPRYKIIEKRQSVAFWCNPISGHATLYWYQQILGQGPKLLIQFQNNGVVDDSQLPKDRFSAERLKGVDSTLKIQPAKLEDSAVYLCASSLIQGRAYEQYFGPGTRLTVT.

The CDR3, as DNA: TGTGCCTGGAGCCCCGGGACAGCTTACAATGAGCAGTTCTTC. This translates into CAWSPGTAYNEQFF. V is TRBV30 and J is TRBJ2-1, with TRBD1 identical over 7 bases. The CDR3 totals 14 residues. Germline trimming cut 3 bases from V and 4 bases from J; bases unmatched to any gene: 6. Germline lookup yields CDR1 GTSNPN and CDR2 SVGIG (reference sequence).

This clone was counted between two and nine times. The gene calls are TRBV19 and TRBJ2-5; a weak D match, TRBD1 (6 bases). With 6 bases removed from V and 2 bases from J, the gap between germline ends came to 16 bases. This CDR3 has 15 amino acids. Germline V gene sequence: CDR1 LNHDA, CDR2 SQIVND (reference sequence). The CDR3 bases are TGTGCCAGTAGAACTAAGGACAGACCTCAAGAGACCCAGTACTTC. The encoded protein is CASRTKDRPQETQYF.

The chain carries TRBV4-3 and TRBJ1-4; 8 bases are shared with TRBD1. Germline CDR1 LGHNA, CDR2 YSLEER. J lost 4 bases, V lost 6 bases, and 7 bases had no gene match. The CDR3 sequence is 15 residues long. CDR3 coding DNA: TGCGCCAGCAGTCGCACAGGGGGAGATAATGAAAAACTGTTTTTT. The encoded protein is CASSRTGGDNEKLFF.

The chain is built from TRBV6-6 and TRBJ2-5; D unresolved. The germline CDR1 and CDR2 sequences are MNHNY and SVGAGI (reference sequence). The CDR3 length is 14 residues. Trimming pared 1 base from V and 4 bases from J, leaving 10 bases between. The CDR3 DNA follows: TGTGCCAGCAGTTACTTCACGTCCCCAGAGACCCAGTACTTC. The encoded protein is CASSYFTSPETQYF.

This clone was counted only a few times. This chain links TRBV28 with TRBJ2-5; a possible D gene is TRBD2 (5 bases). The CDR3 spans 14 residues. V was pared by 4 bases and J by 7 bases, with 16 bases between. Germline V gene sequence: CDR1 MDHEN, CDR2 SYDVKM. CDR3 bases: TGTGCCAGCAGTTCCTCGGGGAGCAAGGGGACCCAGTACTTC. Translated, it gives CASSSSGSKGTQYF.

This chain joins TRBV25-1 and TRBJ2-7; D remains ambiguous. From germline, CDR1 is MGHDK and CDR2 SYGVNS. The germline V and J ends were trimmed by 5 bases and 5 bases, with 13 bases remaining between them. The CDR3 runs 13 residues. CDR3 in amino acids: CASSLLVVHEQYF. In DNA, the CDR3 is TGTGCCAGCAGTTTATTGGTGGTCCACGAGCAGTACTTC.

This clone turned up a few times. The chain is built from TRBV2 and TRBJ1-2, with 7 bases aligning to TRBD1. V shed 4 bases, J shed 6 bases, and the junction held 5 bases outside the gene matches. The CDR3 is made up of 13 amino acids. Per germline, CDR1 SNHLY and CDR2 FYNNEI. This CDR3 is CASSVDRKNGYTF. CDR3 coding DNA: TGTGCCAGCAGTGTGGACAGGAAAAATGGCTACACCTTC.

This clone appeared a few times. The chain is built from TRBV19 and TRBJ1-1; D not certain. Between the trimmed V and J ends, which lost 9 bases and 0 bases, there was a span of 11 bases. CDR3 length equals 13 residues. Germline values: CDR1 LNHDA, CDR2 SQIVND (reference sequence). The CDR3 is CASRWQMNTEAFF. CDR3 DNA: TGTGCCAGCCGCTGGCAGATGAACACTGAAGCTTTCTTT.

In this sample, this clone turned up a few times. Other DNA sequences of this sample code for an identical CDR3. CDR3 in amino acids: CASSPPGTSGSYEQYF. The CDR3 region has the DNA TGTGCCAGCTCACCACCGGGGACTAGCGGGAGTTACGAGCAGTACTTC. This chain connects TRBV18 to TRBJ2-7, with 14 bases fitting TRBD2. This CDR3 comprises 16 residues. J lost 4 bases, V lost 0 bases, and 2 bases had no gene match. Looked up from germline, CDR1 is KGHSH and CDR2 is LQKENI. Together with reference TRBV18 and TRBJ2-7, the CDR3 gives the full variable domain: NAGVMQNPRHLVRRRGQEARLRCSPMKGHSHVYWYRQLPEEGLKFMVYLQKENIIDESGMPKERFSAEFPKEGPSILRIQQVVRGDSAAYFCASSPPGTSGSYEQYFGPGTRLTVT.

In its sample, this clone was seen many times. This chain uses TRBV5-1 with TRBJ2-3; D unclear. Trimming left V 0 bases short and J 2 bases short, with 7 bases between. This CDR3 has 14 residues. In germline, CDR1 is SGHRS, CDR2 YFSETQ. The CDR3, as DNA: TGCGCCAGCAGCTTGGCCGGAGACACAGATACGCAGTATTTT. This gives the protein CASSLAGDTDTQYF. The full variable domain, completed using reference TRBV5-1 and TRBJ2-3, is KAGVTQTPRYLIKTRGQQVTLSCSPISGHRSVSWYQQTPGQGLQFLFEYFSETQRNKGNFPGRFSGRQFSNSRSEMNVSTLELGDSALYLCASSLAGDTDTQYFGPGTRLTVL.

This rearrangement joins TRBV11-2 to TRBJ2-1; possible D gene TRBD2, 5 bases. V was clipped by 0 bases and J by 12 bases, with 9 bases between them. The CDR3 consists of 12 residues. Germline V gene sequence: CDR1 SGHAT, CDR2 FQNNGV. The CDR3 DNA sequence: TGTGCCAGCAGCTTAGAGTACGGACTGCAGTTCTTC. Its translation is CASSLEYGLQFF. The complete variable domain, with remaining parts taken from reference TRBV11-2 and TRBJ2-1, reads EAGVAQSPRYKIIEKRQSVAFWCNPISGHATLYWYQQILGQGPKLLIQFQNNGVVDDSQLPKDRFSAERLKGVDSTLKIQPAKLEDSAVYLCASSLEYGLQFFGPGTRLTVL.

This clone was seen more than once but under ten times. The rearrangement uses TRBV20-1 and TRBJ2-1; D unresolved. Germline CDR1 reads DFQATT; CDR2 reads SNEGSKA (reference sequence). The CDR3 runs to 11 residues. V lost 6 bases and J 5 bases, leaving 8 bases between the germline ends. CDR3 nucleotide sequence: TGCAGTGCCCCGATAGACAATGAGCAGTTCTTC. It translates to CSAPIDNEQFF.

With respect to this clone: The same CDR3 arises from other DNA sequences in this sample as well. Here the CDR3 DNA reads TGTGCCAGCAGCTTAGGCCGGACTGAAGCTTTCTTT. Its translation is CASSLGRTEAFF. V is TRBV7-8 and J is TRBJ1-1; no definite D call. CDR1 and CDR2 from the germline V gene are SGHVS and FQNEAQ. This CDR3 region has 12 residues. The V end was cut by 1 base, the J end by 5 bases, with 5 bases between.

The genes are TRBV4-1 and TRBJ2-2; 8 bases fit TRBD2. CDR1 is MGHRA, CDR2 YSYEKL, per germline. With V trimmed by 4 bases and J by 3 bases, 13 bases remained unmatched. CDR3 length: 18 residues. CDR3 in amino acids: CASSPPGGGRRDTGELFF. DNA of the CDR3: TGCGCCAGCAGCCCCCCCGGGGGGGGTCGGAGGGACACCGGGGAGCTGTTTTTT.

This clone has just a few counts. The rearrangement links TRBV5-1 to TRBJ2-7; the D is unclear. The germline V gene encodes CDR1 SGHRS and CDR2 YFSETQ. V was cut by 9 bases and J by 5 bases, with 9 bases left in between. The CDR3 covers 10 residues. CDR3 nucleotide sequence: TGCGCCATCAAGGAGCACGAGCAGTACTTC. Encoded protein: CAIKEHEQYF.

This clone was recorded at least ten times. V and J are TRBV5-4 and TRBJ1-4; D call uncertain. V was trimmed by 1 base and J by 5 bases, leaving 0 bases between them. Germline CDR1 reads SGHNT; CDR2 reads YYREEE (reference sequence). CDR3 length: 11 amino acids. The CDR3 reads CASSLNEKLFF. CDR3 in DNA: TGTGCCAGCAGCTTGAATGAAAAACTGTTTTTT.

This clone was seen only a few times. The rearrangement joins TRBV7-2 to TRBJ1-3; D is unclear. This CDR3 has 16 amino acids. Germline V lookup: CDR1 SGHTA, CDR2 FQGNSA. The germline V and J ends were trimmed by 2 bases and 4 bases, with 15 bases remaining between them. For the CDR3, the DNA is TGTGCCAGCAGCTTATACGGGCAAAAGAGGGGAAACACCATATATTTT. It is translated as CASSLYGQKRGNTIYF.